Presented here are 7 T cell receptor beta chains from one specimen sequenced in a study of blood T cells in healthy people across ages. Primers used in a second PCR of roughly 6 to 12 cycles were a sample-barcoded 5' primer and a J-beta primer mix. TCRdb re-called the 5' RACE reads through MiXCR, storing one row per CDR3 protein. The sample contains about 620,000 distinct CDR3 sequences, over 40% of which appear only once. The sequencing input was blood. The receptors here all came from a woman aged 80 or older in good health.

The CDR3 sequence: CASSAGTGTANYGYTF. The CDR3 DNA reads as TGTGCCAGCAGTGCCGGGACAGGGACCGCTAACTATGGCTACACCTTC. V usage is TRBV2 and J usage is TRBJ1-2, with TRBD1 matching over 9 bases. V trimming: 4 bases; J trimming: 0 bases; junction bases outside the gene matches: 6. The CDR3 sequence is 16 residues long. Germline values: CDR1 SNHLY, CDR2 FYNNEI.

CDR3 residues: CSARDGRAGVYNEQFF. The CDR3 nucleotides are TGCAGTGCTAGAGATGGTAGAGCAGGGGTCTACAATGAGCAGTTCTTC. The V gene is TRBV20-1, the J gene TRBJ2-1; maybe TRBD1 (6 bases). Germline assignment: CDR1 DFQATT and CDR2 SNEGSKA (reference sequence). Trimming shortened V by 0 bases and J by 3 bases, and 15 bases separated the two germline ends. This CDR3 comprises 16 residues.

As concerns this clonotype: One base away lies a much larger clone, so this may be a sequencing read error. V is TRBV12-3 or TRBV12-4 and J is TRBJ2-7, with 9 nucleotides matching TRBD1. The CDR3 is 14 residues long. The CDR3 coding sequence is TGTACCAGCAGTGGGGGGACAGGGCTCTACGAGCAGTACTTC. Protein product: CTSSGGTGLYEQYF.

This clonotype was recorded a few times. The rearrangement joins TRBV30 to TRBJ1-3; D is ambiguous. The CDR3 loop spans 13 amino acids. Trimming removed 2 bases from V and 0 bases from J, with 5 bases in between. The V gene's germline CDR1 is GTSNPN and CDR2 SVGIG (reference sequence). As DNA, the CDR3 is TGTGCCTGGAGTCGGATCTCTGGAAACACCATATATTTT. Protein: CAWSRISGNTIYF.

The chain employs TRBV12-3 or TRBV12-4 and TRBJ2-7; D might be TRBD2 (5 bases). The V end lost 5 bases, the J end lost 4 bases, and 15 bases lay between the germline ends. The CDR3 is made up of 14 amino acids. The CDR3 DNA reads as TGTGCCAGCAGTGTATTGAGAGGGCGGTACGAGCAGTACTTC. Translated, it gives CASSVLRGRYEQYF.

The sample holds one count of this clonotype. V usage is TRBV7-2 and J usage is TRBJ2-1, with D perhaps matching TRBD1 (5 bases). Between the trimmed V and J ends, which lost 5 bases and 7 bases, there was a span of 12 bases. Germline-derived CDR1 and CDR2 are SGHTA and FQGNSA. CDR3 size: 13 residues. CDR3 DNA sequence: TGTACCAGCAGCCGCAGGGATAAGAATGAGCAGTTCTTC. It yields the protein CTSSRRDKNEQFF.

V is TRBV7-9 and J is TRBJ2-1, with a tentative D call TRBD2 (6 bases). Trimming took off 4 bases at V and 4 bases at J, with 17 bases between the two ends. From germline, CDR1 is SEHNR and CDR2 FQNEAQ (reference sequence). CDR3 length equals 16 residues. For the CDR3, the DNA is TGTGCCAGCAGCTCCCAGCGCGGGATGACATACAATGAGCAGTTCTTC. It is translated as CASSSQRGMTYNEQFF.